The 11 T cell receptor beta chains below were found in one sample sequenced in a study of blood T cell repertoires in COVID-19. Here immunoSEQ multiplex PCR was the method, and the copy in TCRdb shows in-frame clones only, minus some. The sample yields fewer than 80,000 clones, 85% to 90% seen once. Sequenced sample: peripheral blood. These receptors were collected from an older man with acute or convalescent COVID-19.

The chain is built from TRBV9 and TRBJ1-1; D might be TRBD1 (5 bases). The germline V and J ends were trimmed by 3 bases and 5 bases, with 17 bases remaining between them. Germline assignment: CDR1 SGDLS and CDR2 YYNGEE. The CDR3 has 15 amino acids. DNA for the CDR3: TGTGCCAGCAGCGCCTTCCCTGCAGGGAGGACTGAAGCTTTCTTT. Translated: CASSAFPAGRTEAFF.

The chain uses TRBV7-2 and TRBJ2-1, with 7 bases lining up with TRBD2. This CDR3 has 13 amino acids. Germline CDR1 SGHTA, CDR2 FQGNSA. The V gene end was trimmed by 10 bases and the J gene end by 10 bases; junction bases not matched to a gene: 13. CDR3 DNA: TGTGCCACGACAGACCCTTGGGGAGGGGAGCAGTTCTTC. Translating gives CATTDPWGGEQFF.

The CDR3 here is CASSSRDRSWGSYEQYF. The CDR3 DNA sequence: TGTGCCAGCAGCTCCCGGGACAGGAGTTGGGGGTCCTACGAGCAGTACTTC. The chain carries TRBV13 and TRBJ2-7, with 8 bases lining up with TRBD1. There are 17 residues in the CDR3. Germline lookup yields CDR1 PRHDT and CDR2 FYEKMQ (reference sequence). With 4 bases clipped from V and 1 base from J, the junction kept 12 bases outside the gene matches.

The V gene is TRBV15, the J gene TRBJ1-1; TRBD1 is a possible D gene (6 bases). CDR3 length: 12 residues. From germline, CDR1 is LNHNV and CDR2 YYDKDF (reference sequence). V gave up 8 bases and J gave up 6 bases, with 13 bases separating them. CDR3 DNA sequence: TGTGCCACCCAAGGACAGCTCGCTGAAGCTTTCTTT. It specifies CATQGQLAEAFF.

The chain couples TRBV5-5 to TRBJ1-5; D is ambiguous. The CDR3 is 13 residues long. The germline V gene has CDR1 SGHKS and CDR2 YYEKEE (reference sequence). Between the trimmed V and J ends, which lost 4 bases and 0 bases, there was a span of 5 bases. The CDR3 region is CASSLYSNQPQHF. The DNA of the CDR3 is TGTGCCAGCAGCCTTTATAGCAATCAGCCCCAGCATTTT.

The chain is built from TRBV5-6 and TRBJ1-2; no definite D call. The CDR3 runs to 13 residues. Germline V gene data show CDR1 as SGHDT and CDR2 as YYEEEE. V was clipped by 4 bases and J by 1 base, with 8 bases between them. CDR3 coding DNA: TGTGCCAGCAGCCCCCCGGTTAACTATGGCTACACCTTC. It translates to CASSPPVNYGYTF.

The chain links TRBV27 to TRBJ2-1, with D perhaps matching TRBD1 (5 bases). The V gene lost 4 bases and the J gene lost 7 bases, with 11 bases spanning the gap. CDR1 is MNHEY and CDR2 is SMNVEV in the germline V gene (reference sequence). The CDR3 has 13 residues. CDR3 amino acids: CASSSPQGNEQFF. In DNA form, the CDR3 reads TGTGCCAGCAGTTCCCCTCAGGGAAATGAGCAGTTCTTC.

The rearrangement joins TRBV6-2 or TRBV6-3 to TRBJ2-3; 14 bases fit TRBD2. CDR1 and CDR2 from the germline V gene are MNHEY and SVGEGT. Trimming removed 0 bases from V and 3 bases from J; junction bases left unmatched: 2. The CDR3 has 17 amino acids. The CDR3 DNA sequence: TGTGCCAGCAGTTACTCCCGGACTAGCGGGAGGACAGATACGCAGTATTTT. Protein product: CASSYSRTSGRTDTQYF.

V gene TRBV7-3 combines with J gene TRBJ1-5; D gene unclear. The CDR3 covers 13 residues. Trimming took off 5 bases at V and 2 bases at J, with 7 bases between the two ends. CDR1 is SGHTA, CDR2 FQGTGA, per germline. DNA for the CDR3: TGTGCCAGCAGCCCCGGGGGCAATCAGCCCCAGCATTTT. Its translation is CASSPGGNQPQHF.

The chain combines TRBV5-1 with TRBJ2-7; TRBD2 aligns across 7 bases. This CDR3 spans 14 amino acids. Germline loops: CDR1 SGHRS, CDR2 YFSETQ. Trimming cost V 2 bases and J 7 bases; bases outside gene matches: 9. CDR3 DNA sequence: TGCGCCAGCAGCTTAGGCGCGGGAGTAAGGGAGCAGTACTTC. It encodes CASSLGAGVREQYF.

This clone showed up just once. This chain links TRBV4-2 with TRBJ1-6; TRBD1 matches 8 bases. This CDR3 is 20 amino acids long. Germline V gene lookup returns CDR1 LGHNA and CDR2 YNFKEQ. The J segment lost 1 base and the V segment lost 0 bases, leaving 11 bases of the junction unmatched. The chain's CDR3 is CASSQDLYAQGASYNSPLHF. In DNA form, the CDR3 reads TGTGCCAGCAGCCAAGATCTATACGCGCAGGGGGCATCCTATAATTCACCCCTCCACTTT.